This TCR beta chain was sequenced for a study of Ad26.COV2.S vaccination and SARS-CoV-2 variants. Study overall: Administration of Ad26.COV2.S was intramuscular, either once or twice 56 days apart.

Clones were sequenced by immunoSEQ multiplex PCR, and TCRdb holds only the in-frame ones, with some missing. The sample contains 300,000 to 400,000 clones, 85% to 90% of which appear only once. As to treatment: roughly 18 received Ad26.COV2.S at low or high dose, single or two shots; roughly five received placebo; per-sample allocation not given. Material that was analyzed had been drawn on day 63 after the first vaccine or placebo injection. With respect to this clone: The sample has other DNA sequences that encode this CDR3 too.

V lost 4 bases and J 7 bases, leaving 14 bases between the germline ends. The CDR3 sequence is 14 residues long. The germline V gene encodes CDR1 LNHDA and CDR2 SQIVND (reference sequence). This TCR came from a person aged 18-65 years who received the Ad26.COV2.S COVID-19 vaccine or a placebo. V and J are TRBV19 and TRBJ1-5, with D maybe TRBD1 (6 bases). The source was peripheral blood, collected in a trial of Ad26.COV2.S vaccine versus placebo. CDR3 in DNA: TGTGCCAGTAGTACCTCAGGGGACAACCAGCCCCAGCATTTT. It translates to CASSTSGDNQPQHF.